The clone carrying this T cell receptor (beta chain) was counted a few times. Other nucleotide sequences in the sample specify the same CDR3. This entry is derived from a study of CD8+ T cells in alopecia areata. Extraction of RNA preceded its reverse transcription into cDNA, which served as the sequencing template. Profiling relied on immunoSEQ multiplex PCR, and the TCRdb table lists in-frame clones only, not all of them. Among 200,000 or so clones listed, around 62% were seen once. With 2 bases clipped from V and 4 bases from J, the junction kept 2 bases outside the gene matches. The CDR3 contains 13 residues. Germline V lookup: CDR1 SGHRS, CDR2 YFSETQ.

The rearrangement links TRBV5-1 to TRBJ1-1; 7 nucleotides line up with TRBD1. The clonotype comes from a human donor with alopecia areata. The sample in question was CD4+ T cells sorted from blood, obtained at week 0. The CDR3 protein is CASSFEGATEAFF. The CDR3 nucleotides read TGCGCCAGCAGCTTCGAGGGGGCCACTGAAGCTTTCTTT.